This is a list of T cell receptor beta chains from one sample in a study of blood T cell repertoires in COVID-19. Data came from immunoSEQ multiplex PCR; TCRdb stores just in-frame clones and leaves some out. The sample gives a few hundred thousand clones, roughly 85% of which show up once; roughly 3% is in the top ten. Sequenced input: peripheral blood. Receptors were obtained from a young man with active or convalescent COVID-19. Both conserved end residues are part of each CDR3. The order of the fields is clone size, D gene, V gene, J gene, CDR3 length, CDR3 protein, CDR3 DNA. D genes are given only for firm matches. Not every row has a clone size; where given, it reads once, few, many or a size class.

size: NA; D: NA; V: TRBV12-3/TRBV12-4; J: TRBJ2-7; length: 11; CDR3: CASSPRLIQYF; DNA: TGTGCCAGCAGTCCGCGACTCATACAGTACTTC
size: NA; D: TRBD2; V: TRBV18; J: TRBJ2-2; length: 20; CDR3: CASSPRGTSGSPANTGELFF; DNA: TGTGCCAGCTCACCCAGGGGGACTAGCGGGAGCCCGGCGAACACCGGGGAGCTGTTTTTT
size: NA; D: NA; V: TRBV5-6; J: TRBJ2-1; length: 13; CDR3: CASSLGGGGEQFF; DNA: TGTGCCAGCAGCTTAGGGGGAGGGGGTGAGCAGTTCTTC
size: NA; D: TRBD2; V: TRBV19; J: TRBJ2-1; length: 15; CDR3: CASKWSLAGYNEQFF; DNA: TGTGCCAGTAAGTGGAGTCTAGCGGGGTACAATGAGCAGTTCTTC
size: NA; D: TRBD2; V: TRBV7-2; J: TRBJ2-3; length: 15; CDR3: CASRKVSGGADTQYF; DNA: TGTGCCAGCAGAAAGGTCAGCGGGGGCGCAGATACGCAGTATTTT
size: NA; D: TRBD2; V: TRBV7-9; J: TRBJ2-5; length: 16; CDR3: CASSLALREGRETQYF; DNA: TGTGCCAGCAGCTTAGCGCTCCGGGAGGGCCGGGAGACCCAGTACTTC
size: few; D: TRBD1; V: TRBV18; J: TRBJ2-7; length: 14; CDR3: CASSSRQGAGEQYF; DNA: TGTGCCAGCTCATCACGACAGGGGGCCGGGGAGCAGTACTTC
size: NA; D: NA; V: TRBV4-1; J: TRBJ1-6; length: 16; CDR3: CASSPRQPSYNSPLHF; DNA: TGCGCCAGCAGCCCCCGACAGCCCTCCTATAATTCACCCCTCCACTTT
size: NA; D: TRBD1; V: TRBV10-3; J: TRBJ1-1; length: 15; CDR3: CAICPDRGRDTEAFF; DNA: TGTGCAATCTGTCCGGACAGGGGGCGAGACACTGAAGCTTTCTTT
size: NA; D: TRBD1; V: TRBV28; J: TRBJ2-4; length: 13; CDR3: CASSPGQPNIQYF; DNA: TGTGCCAGCAGTCCGGGACAGCCAAACATTCAGTACTTC
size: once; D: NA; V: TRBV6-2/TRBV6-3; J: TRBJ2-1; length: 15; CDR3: CASSYAGSSYNEQFF; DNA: TGTGCCAGCAGTTACGCGGGGAGCTCCTACAATGAGCAGTTCTTC
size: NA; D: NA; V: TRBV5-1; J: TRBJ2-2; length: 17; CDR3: CASSLSGHLANTGELFF; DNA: TGCGCCAGCAGCTTGTCGGGACACCTCGCGAACACCGGGGAGCTGTTTTTT
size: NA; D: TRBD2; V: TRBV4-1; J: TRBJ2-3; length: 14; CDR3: CASSQWEGADTQYF; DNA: TGCGCCAGCAGCCAATGGGAGGGAGCGGATACGCAGTATTTT
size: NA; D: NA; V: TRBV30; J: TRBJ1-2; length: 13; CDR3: CACLSSSGSGYTF; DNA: TGTGCCTGCCTGAGCTCTTCGGGGAGTGGCTACACCTTC
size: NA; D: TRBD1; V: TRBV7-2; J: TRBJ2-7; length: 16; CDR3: CASSVAPGQGTYEQYF; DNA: TGTGCCAGCAGCGTGGCACCGGGACAGGGTACGTACGAGCAGTACTTC
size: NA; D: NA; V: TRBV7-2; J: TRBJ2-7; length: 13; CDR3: CASSQILMAEQYF; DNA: TGTGCCAGCAGCCAGATCTTAATGGCAGAGCAGTACTTC
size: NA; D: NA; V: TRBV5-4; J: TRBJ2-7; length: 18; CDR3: CASSLFGSTSGSYYEQYF; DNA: TGTGCCAGCAGCTTGTTCGGGTCCACGTCGGGATCTTATTACGAGCAGTACTTC
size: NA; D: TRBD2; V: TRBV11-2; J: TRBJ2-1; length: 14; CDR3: CASSPRTSGSEQFF; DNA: TGTGCCAGCAGCCCTCGGACTAGCGGGAGTGAGCAGTTCTTC
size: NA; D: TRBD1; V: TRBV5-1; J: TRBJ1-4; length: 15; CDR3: CASSSVTGVYEKLFF; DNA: TGCGCCAGCAGCTCCGTAACAGGGGTCTACGAAAAACTGTTTTTT
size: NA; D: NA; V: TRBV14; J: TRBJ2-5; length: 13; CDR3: CASSQELGQTPYF; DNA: TGTGCCAGCAGCCAAGAGTTGGGGCAGACGCCGTACTTC
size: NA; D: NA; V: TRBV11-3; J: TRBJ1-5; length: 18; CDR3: CASSLRDGQSLSNQGQHF; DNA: TGTGCCAGCAGCTTACGGGACGGACAGTCTCTTAGTAATCAGGGCCAGCATTTT
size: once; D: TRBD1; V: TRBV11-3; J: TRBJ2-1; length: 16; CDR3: CASSLGGRGPDNEQFF; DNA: TGTGCCAGCAGCTTAGGTGGCAGGGGGCCAGACAATGAGCAGTTCTTC
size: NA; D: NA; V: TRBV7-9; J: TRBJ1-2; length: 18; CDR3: CASSLGARQGNFNYGYTF; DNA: TGTGCCAGCAGCTTAGGGGCCCGGCAGGGGAATTTTAACTATGGCTACACCTTC
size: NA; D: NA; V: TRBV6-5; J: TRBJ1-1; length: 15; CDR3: CASSYKAGTNTEAFF; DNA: TGTGCCAGCAGCTACAAGGCGGGGACGAACACTGAAGCTTTCTTT
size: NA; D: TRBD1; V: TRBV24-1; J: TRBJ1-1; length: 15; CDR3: CATSDPTQGDTEAFF; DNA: TGTGCCACCAGTGATCCTACTCAGGGGGACACTGAAGCTTTCTTT
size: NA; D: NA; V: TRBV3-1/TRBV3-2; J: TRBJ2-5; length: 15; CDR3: CASSQEELARETQYF; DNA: TGTGCCAGCAGCCAAGAAGAACTAGCCCGAGAGACCCAGTACTTC
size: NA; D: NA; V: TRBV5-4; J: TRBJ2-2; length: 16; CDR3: CASANIRGRSTGELFF; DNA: TGTGCCAGCGCTAACATCCGGGGAAGGAGCACCGGGGAGCTGTTTTTT
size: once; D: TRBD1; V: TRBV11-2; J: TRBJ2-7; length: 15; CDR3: CASSLVRTGKHEQYF; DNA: TGTGCCAGCAGCTTAGTTAGGACAGGGAAGCACGAGCAGTACTTC
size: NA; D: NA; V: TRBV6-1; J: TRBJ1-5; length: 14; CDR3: CASSEGQGSQPQHF; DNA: TGTGCCAGCAGTGAAGGGCAGGGGAGTCAGCCCCAGCATTTT
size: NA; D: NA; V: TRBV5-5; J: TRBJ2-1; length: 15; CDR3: CASSLNSGSYNEQFF; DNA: TGTGCCAGCAGCTTGAACAGCGGCTCCTACAATGAGCAGTTCTTC
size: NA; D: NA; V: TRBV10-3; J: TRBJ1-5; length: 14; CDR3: CATGQGISNQPQHF; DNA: TGTGCCACCGGGCAGGGTATAAGCAATCAGCCCCAGCATTTT
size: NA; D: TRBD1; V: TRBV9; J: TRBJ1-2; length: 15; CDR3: CASSGRGGTGSGYTF; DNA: TGTGCCAGCAGCGGACGGGGAGGGACAGGGAGCGGCTACACCTTC
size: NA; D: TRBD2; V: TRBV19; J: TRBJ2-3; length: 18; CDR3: CASSSRLAGGAAEGTQYF; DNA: TGTGCCAGTAGTTCCCGACTAGCGGGAGGGGCCGCGGAGGGGACGCAGTATTTT
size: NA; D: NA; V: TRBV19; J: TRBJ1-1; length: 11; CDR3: CASSLNTEAFF; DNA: TGTGCCAGTAGTCTTAACACTGAAGCTTTCTTT
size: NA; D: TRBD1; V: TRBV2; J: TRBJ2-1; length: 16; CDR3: CASSTRTGAHRNEQFF; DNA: TGTGCCAGCAGCACTCGGACAGGGGCCCATCGGAATGAGCAGTTCTTC
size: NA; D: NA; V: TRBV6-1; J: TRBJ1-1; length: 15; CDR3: CASSEVVAGNTEAFF; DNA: TGTGCCAGCAGTGAAGTGGTGGCAGGGAACACTGAAGCTTTCTTT
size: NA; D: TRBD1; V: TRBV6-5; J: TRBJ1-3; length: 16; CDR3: CASSYTGGYSGNTIYF; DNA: TGTGCCAGCAGTTACACAGGGGGATACTCTGGAAACACCATATATTTT
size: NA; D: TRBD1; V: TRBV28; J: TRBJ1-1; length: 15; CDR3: CASSAWGQGGTEAFF; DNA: TGTGCCAGCAGTGCTTGGGGACAGGGCGGCACTGAAGCTTTCTTT
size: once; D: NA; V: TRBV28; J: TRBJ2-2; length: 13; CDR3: CASSLAHAGELFF; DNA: TGTGCCAGCAGTTTGGCCCACGCCGGGGAGCTGTTTTTT
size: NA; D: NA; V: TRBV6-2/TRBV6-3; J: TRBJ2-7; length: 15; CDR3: CASSYSFPPLYEQYF; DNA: TGTGCCAGCAGTTACTCTTTCCCACCACTATACGAGCAGTACTTC
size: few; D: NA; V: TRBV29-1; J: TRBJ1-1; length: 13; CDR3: CSVDWGEATEAFF; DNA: TGCAGCGTTGATTGGGGGGAAGCAACTGAAGCTTTCTTT
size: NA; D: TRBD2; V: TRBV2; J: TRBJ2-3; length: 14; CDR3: CASGLAGITDTQYF; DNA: TGTGCCAGCGGGCTAGCGGGGATCACAGATACGCAGTATTTT
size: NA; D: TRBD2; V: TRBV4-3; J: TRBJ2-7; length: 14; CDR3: CASSPSGRANEQYF; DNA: TGCGCCAGCAGCCCTAGCGGCAGGGCCAACGAGCAGTACTTC
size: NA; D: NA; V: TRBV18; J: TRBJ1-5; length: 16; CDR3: CASSPSGGPSNQPQHF; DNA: TGTGCCAGCTCACCCTCCGGGGGGCCTAGCAATCAGCCCCAGCATTTT
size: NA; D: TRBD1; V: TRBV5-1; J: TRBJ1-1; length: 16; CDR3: CASSLEQGAAGTEAFF; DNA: TGCGCCAGCAGCTTGGAACAGGGGGCCGCGGGCACTGAAGCTTTCTTT
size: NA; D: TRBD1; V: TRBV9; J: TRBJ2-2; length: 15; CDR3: CASSVEGGDTGELFF; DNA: TGTGCCAGCAGCGTAGAAGGGGGCGACACCGGGGAGCTGTTTTTT
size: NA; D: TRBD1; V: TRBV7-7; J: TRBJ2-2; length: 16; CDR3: CASQPPDRENTGELFF; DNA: TGTGCCTCCCAGCCCCCTGACAGGGAGAACACCGGGGAGCTGTTTTTT
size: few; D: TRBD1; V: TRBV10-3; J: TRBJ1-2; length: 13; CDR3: CATGDSPNYGYTF; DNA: TGTGCCACCGGGGACAGCCCTAACTATGGCTACACCTTC
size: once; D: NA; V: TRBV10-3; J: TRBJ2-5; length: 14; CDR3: CAISEVLAGETQYF; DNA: TGTGCCATCAGTGAGGTACTAGCTGGAGAGACCCAGTACTTC
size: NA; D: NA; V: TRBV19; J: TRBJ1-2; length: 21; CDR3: CASSIDPEWGETRRTNYGYTF; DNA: TGTGCCAGTAGTATAGATCCAGAGTGGGGAGAGACCCGACGCACTAACTATGGCTACACCTTC
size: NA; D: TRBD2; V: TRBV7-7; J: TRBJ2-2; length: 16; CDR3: CASSGGLAGGTGELFF; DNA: TGTGCTAGCAGCGGGGGACTAGCGGGAGGCACCGGGGAGCTGTTTTTT
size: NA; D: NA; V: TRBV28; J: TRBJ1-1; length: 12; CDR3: CASSPSNTEAFF; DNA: TGTGCCAGCAGTCCCTCGAACACTGAAGCTTTCTTT
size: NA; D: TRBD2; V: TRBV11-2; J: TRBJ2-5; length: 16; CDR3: CASTNRASGGEETQYF; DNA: TGTGCCAGCACCAACCGGGCTAGCGGGGGGGAAGAGACCCAGTACTTC